These 8 T cell receptor beta chains came from one sample sequenced in a study of shared clonotypes between healthy human individuals. TCRdb's copy holds only in-frame clones and misses some; the assay was immunoSEQ multiplex PCR. The sample has some 2.4 million clones; 93% are singletons. Material: naive CD4+ T cells from PBMCs. Subset reported: CD45RA+ positively selected. These receptors were collected from a man aged 18 to 30 in good health. Some clones in this sample may be carry-over from other donors' samples.

The V and J genes are TRBV29-1 and TRBJ2-5; D may be TRBD1 (6 bases). V lost 2 bases and J 5 bases, leaving 15 bases between the germline ends. The V gene's germline CDR1 is SQVTM and CDR2 ANQGSEA. The CDR3 has 14 amino acids. The CDR3 nucleotides are TGCAGCGTTGAATCACCCGGGCAGGGGGAGACCCAGTACTTC. Its translation: CSVESPGQGETQYF.

Worth noting for this clone: Other DNA sequences in this specimen translate into the identical CDR3. The chain is built from TRBV30 and TRBJ1-2; D is possibly TRBD1 (5 bases). Per germline, CDR1 GTSNPN and CDR2 SVGIG (reference sequence). The V gene lost 1 base and the J gene lost 2 bases, with 5 bases spanning the gap. This CDR3 has 12 residues. The CDR3 reads CAWSGQNYGYTF. The CDR3 DNA is TGTGCCTGGAGTGGACAGAACTATGGCTACACCTTC.

The chain links TRBV2 to TRBJ2-3; no clear D gene. V was trimmed by 4 bases and J by 1 base, leaving 9 bases between them. Germline V gives CDR1 SNHLY, CDR2 FYNNEI. The CDR3 contains 14 residues. CDR3 region: CASSADRGTDTQYF. CDR3 sequence (DNA): TGTGCCAGCAGTGCCGATCGGGGCACAGATACGCAGTATTTT.

This clone was seen only once. The rearrangement joins TRBV6-1 to TRBJ1-5; D is perhaps TRBD1 (6 bases). V was shortened by 6 bases and J by 9 bases, with 18 bases between the two germline ends. CDR1 and CDR2 (germline): MNHNS, SASEGT. The length of the CDR3 is 14 residues. The CDR3 DNA is TGTGCCAGCAGGAACAGGGCCGTCGAGGGGCCCCAGCATTTT. Protein product: CASRNRAVEGPQHF.

This clone was seen more than once but under ten times. The rearrangement joins TRBV30 to TRBJ1-1; D unresolved. The CDR3 has 13 amino acids. Germline lookup yields CDR1 GTSNPN and CDR2 SVGIG (reference sequence). V dropped 4 bases and J dropped 8 bases, with 17 bases sitting between them. The CDR3 bases are TGTGCCTGGATCTGGCAGGCGCCAGAGGAAGCTTTCTTT. This gives the protein CAWIWQAPEEAFF.

This chain uses TRBV7-6 with TRBJ2-1; TRBD1 might be the D (5 bases). Germline-derived CDR1 and CDR2 are SGHVS and FNYEAQ. This CDR3 comprises 14 residues. V was shortened by 5 bases and J by 14 bases, with 22 bases between the two germline ends. CDR3 sequence (DNA): TGTGCCAGCAGCCCACCTGATGGTCTGGGCAGGGAGTTCTTC. Amino acid sequence: CASSPPDGLGREFF.

The chain is built from TRBV28 and TRBJ2-7, with D hard to call. V lost 2 bases, J lost 6 bases, and 8 bases lay in between. CDR1 is MDHEN, CDR2 SYDVKM, per germline. This CDR3 spans 12 amino acids. The CDR3, as DNA: TGTGCCAGCAGTTTAGTATCGGGCGAGCAGTACTTC. Amino acids: CASSLVSGEQYF.

This rearrangement joins TRBV28 to TRBJ2-7; D might be TRBD2 (5 bases). Trimming took off 6 bases at V and 1 base at J, with 16 bases between the two ends. CDR3 length equals 15 residues. Germline loops: CDR1 MDHEN, CDR2 SYDVKM. As DNA, the CDR3 is TGTGCCAGCAGCCCAAGCGACGGAGGATCCTACGAGCAGTACTTC. Translated, it gives CASSPSDGGSYEQYF. Using reference TRBV28 and TRBJ2-7 for the parts outside the CDR3, the full variable domain is DVKVTQSSRYLVKRTGEKVFLECVQDMDHENMFWYRQDPGLGLRLIYFSYDVKMKEKGDIPEGYSVSREKKERFSLILESASTNQTSMYLCASSPSDGGSYEQYFGPGTRLTVT.